Reported below is one T cell receptor beta chain. Antigen specificity is unknown. Read coverage stops 3 residues before the CDR3 terminus; the germline J gene supplies the remainder. This CDR3 region has 13 residues. The germline V gene has CDR1 SGHTA and CDR2 FQGNSA. The germline V and J ends were trimmed by 1 base and 5 bases, with 6 bases remaining between them. The protocol was immunoSEQ multiplex PCR, while the TCRdb copy is restricted to in-frame clones and leaves out a portion. This repertoire includes fewer than 50,000 clones. The data were taken from a study of T cells in women clearing cervical HPV infection. Background on the study: Women with histologically confirmed HPV16-related CIN3 or worse, 2 with invasive cancer, served as cases. Control women cleared a single incident HPV16 infection within 12 months. General study points: Richness plus V gene abundances separated cases from controls with AUC less than 0.9.

Sequenced: blood buffy coat. The sequence came from a woman aged 18-69 years with a cervical HPV16 infection that either progressed to CIN3+ or cleared (not recorded which). The rearrangement joins TRBV7-2 to TRBJ1-5; no reliable D call. The CDR3 loop is CASSLVGDQPQHF. CDR3 DNA (partial): TGTGCCAGCAGCTTAGTCGGGGATCAGCCC.